Presented here are 32 T cell receptor beta chains from one specimen sequenced in a study of blood T cell repertoires in COVID-19. TCRdb's copy holds only in-frame clones and misses some; the assay was immunoSEQ multiplex PCR. The sample includes about 250,000 clones, roughly 84% of them seen just once. Sequencing was carried out using PBMCs or T cells enriched from blood (not recorded which). These receptors originate from a woman aged 50 to 60 who had been exposed to COVID-19.

J is TRBJ1-1 and V is TRBV14; D uncertain. V was pared by 0 bases and J by 5 bases, with 10 bases between. Germline V gene sequence: CDR1 SGHDN, CDR2 FVKESK. This CDR3 has 14 residues. CDR3 sequence (DNA): TGTGCCAGCAGCCAAGACCAGGCGGGTACTGAAGCTTTCTTT. It specifies CASSQDQAGTEAFF.

V usage is TRBV6-2 or TRBV6-3 and J usage is TRBJ2-1; TRBD2 aligns across 7 bases. This CDR3 has 17 amino acids. V shed 5 bases, J shed 2 bases, and the junction held 12 bases outside the gene matches. Germline V gene sequence: CDR1 MNHEY, CDR2 SVGEGT. CDR3 DNA sequence: TGTGCCAGCAGTACCCCCGGGGGAGCGGGAACCTACAATGAGCAGTTCTTC. This encodes CASSTPGGAGTYNEQFF.

This clone showed up just a few times. The chain couples TRBV5-1 to TRBJ2-1, with D possibly TRBD1 on 6 matching bases. Trimming removed 0 bases at V and 10 bases at J, with 14 bases between. Germline CDR1 is SGHRS and CDR2 is YFSETQ. The CDR3 runs 14 residues. CDR3 sequence (DNA): TGCGCCAGCAGCTTGGACAGGGAATGGGGAGAGCAGTTCTTC. Residues: CASSLDREWGEQFF.

The chain couples TRBV18 to TRBJ1-1, with D hard to call. CDR1 and CDR2 from the germline V gene are KGHSH and LQKENI. This CDR3 comprises 12 residues. The V gene lost 4 bases and the J gene lost 6 bases, with 9 bases spanning the gap. The CDR3 DNA follows: TGTGCCAGCTCACAAGGACTTGCTGAAGCTTTCTTT. Residues: CASSQGLAEAFF.

V usage is TRBV6-5 and J usage is TRBJ1-6; a possible D gene is TRBD1 (6 bases). The CDR3 totals 14 residues. Germline V gene data show CDR1 as MNHEY and CDR2 as SVGAGI. V lost 6 bases, J lost 7 bases, and 13 bases lay in between. CDR3 in amino acids: CASRVGQQNSPLHF. In DNA, the CDR3 is TGTGCCAGCAGGGTGGGACAACAAAATTCACCCCTCCACTTT.

The sample holds one count of this clone. The chain employs TRBV6-1 and TRBJ2-3, with a tentative D call TRBD2 (5 bases). CDR1 MNHNS and CDR2 SASEGT come from the germline V gene. V lost 0 bases and J 3 bases, leaving 10 bases between the germline ends. The CDR3 is made up of 15 amino acids. In nucleotides, the CDR3 is TGTGCCAGCAGTGAAGCGCATGGGGAGACAGATACGCAGTATTTT. Amino acid sequence: CASSEAHGETDTQYF.

The chain joins TRBV5-1 to TRBJ1-1; D gene uncertain. Trimming stripped 2 bases from V and 1 base from J, with 15 bases between. This CDR3 is built from 16 residues. CDR1 and CDR2 from the germline V gene are SGHRS and YFSETQ. CDR3 DNA: TGCGCCAGCAGCTTTTCGGTAGGGAGCCCGAACACTGAAGCTTTCTTT. The encoded protein is CASSFSVGSPNTEAFF. The complete variable domain, with remaining parts taken from reference TRBV5-1 and TRBJ1-1, reads KAGVTQTPRYLIKTRGQQVTLSCSPISGHRSVSWYQQTPGQGLQFLFEYFSETQRNKGNFPGRFSGRQFSNSRSEMNVSTLELGDSALYLCASSFSVGSPNTEAFFGQGTRLTVV.

The chain carries TRBV3-1 (or the pseudogene TRBV3-2) and TRBJ2-7; 7 nucleotides align to TRBD2. There are 16 residues in the CDR3. V shed 4 bases, J shed 2 bases, and the junction held 11 bases outside the gene matches. Per the germline V gene, CDR1 is LGHDT and CDR2 is YNNKEL (reference sequence). The DNA of the CDR3 is TGTGCCAGCAGCCTAATGGGCGGGGGTCTAGCCTACGAGCAGTACTTC. This encodes CASSLMGGGLAYEQYF.

The chain employs TRBV4-2 and TRBJ1-4; the D gene is possibly TRBD1 (5 bases). The CDR3 consists of 16 residues. Looked up from germline, CDR1 is LGHNA and CDR2 is YNFKEQ. V dropped 0 bases and J dropped 7 bases, with 15 bases sitting between them. The CDR3 DNA follows: TGTGCCAGCAGCCAAGAAATTGGGGTGGGGGGTGAAAAACTGTTTTTT. Encoded protein: CASSQEIGVGGEKLFF.

This clone was seen a few times. CDR3 protein: CASSTSGMGTGELFF. DNA of the CDR3: TGTGCCAGCAGCACAAGCGGGATGGGCACCGGGGAGCTGTTTTTT. V usage is TRBV5-6 and J usage is TRBJ2-2; 7 positions match TRBD2. The CDR3 spans 15 residues. Germline-derived CDR1 and CDR2 are SGHDT and YYEEEE. Germline trimming cut 4 bases from V and 4 bases from J; bases unmatched to any gene: 7.

The V call is TRBV7-9, the J call TRBJ2-7; 9 nucleotides match TRBD2. V shed 5 bases, J shed 13 bases, and the junction held 18 bases outside the gene matches. The CDR3 contains 15 residues. Germline V lookup: CDR1 SEHNR, CDR2 FQNEAQ (reference sequence). The CDR3 region is CASSHKAGGLQDLYF. Written as DNA, the CDR3 is TGTGCCAGCAGCCATAAAGCGGGGGGCCTCCAAGATCTTTACTTC. Based on the CDR3 plus reference TRBV7-9 and TRBJ2-7, the full variable domain is DTGVSQNPRHKITKRGQNVTFRCDPISEHNRLYWYRQTLGQGPEFLTYFQNEAQLEKSRLLSDRFSAERPKGSFSTLEIQRTEQGDSAMYLCASSHKAGGLQDLYFGPGTRLTVT.

This clone has a handful of counts. CDR3 residues: CASSSGGLAYNEQFF. The CDR3 DNA reads TGTGCCAGCAGTTCCGGGGGTCTAGCCTACAATGAGCAGTTCTTC. V and J are TRBV28 and TRBJ2-1, with TRBD2 as a possible D gene (6 bases). Germline V gives CDR1 MDHEN, CDR2 SYDVKM. The CDR3 runs 15 residues. The V end was cut by 4 bases, the J end by 2 bases, with 12 bases between.

V gene TRBV28 combines with J gene TRBJ1-2; the D gene is possibly TRBD1 (6 bases). The CDR3 runs to 15 residues. Trimming shortened V by 8 bases and J by 8 bases, and 24 bases separated the two germline ends. The germline CDR1 and CDR2 sequences are MDHEN and SYDVKM. CDR3 amino acids: CASSNQILGARGYTF. CDR3 in DNA: TGTGCCAGCTCCAATCAAATCTTGGGGGCGCGGGGCTACACCTTC.

The genes are TRBV9 and TRBJ1-2; 8 bases line up with TRBD1. Germline values: CDR1 SGDLS, CDR2 YYNGEE. The CDR3 runs to 17 residues. V lost 3 bases, J lost 1 base, and 11 bases stayed unmatched. In nucleotides, the CDR3 is TGTGCCAGCAGCGACCCCGGGACAGGCCGAAATAACTATGGCTACACCTTC. This gives the protein CASSDPGTGRNNYGYTF.

The table lists this clone with a few counts. The rearrangement joins TRBV2 to TRBJ1-3, with D maybe TRBD1 (5 bases). V lost 3 bases to trimming and J lost 4 bases, with 13 bases between them. In germline, CDR1 is SNHLY, CDR2 FYNNEI. There are 15 residues in the CDR3. As DNA, the CDR3 is TGTGCCAGCAGTGAGGCGGCAGGGTACGGAAACACCATATATTTT. Its protein product is CASSEAAGYGNTIYF.

The chain is built from TRBV14 and TRBJ1-1; 9 nucleotides match TRBD1. The CDR3 loop spans 14 amino acids. Germline-derived CDR1 and CDR2 are SGHDN and FVKESK. The trim removed 2 bases at V and 11 bases at J, leaving 9 bases unmatched. The CDR3 coding sequence is TGTGCCAGCAGCCAAAATGGTGGACAGGGGAAGGCTTTCTTT. Amino acid sequence: CASSQNGGQGKAFF.

This chain joins TRBV3-1 (or the pseudogene TRBV3-2) and TRBJ2-1; 7 nucleotides match TRBD2. The junction had 11 bases not matched to a gene; V was cut back by 1 base and J by 2 bases. CDR3 length: 18 amino acids. CDR1 is LGHDT, CDR2 YNNKEL, per germline (reference sequence). CDR3 amino acids: CASSQGHVVGGAYNEQFF. Here the CDR3 DNA reads TGTGCCAGCAGCCAAGGGCACGTCGTTGGGGGGGCCTACAATGAGCAGTTCTTC.

J is TRBJ2-7 and V is TRBV28, with a tentative D call TRBD2 (8 bases). The CDR3 consists of 15 residues. CDR1 is MDHEN, CDR2 SYDVKM, per germline. V gave up 3 bases and J gave up 5 bases, with 17 bases separating them. The CDR3 protein is CASSLRQGLGDEQYF. The CDR3 nucleotides are TGTGCCAGCAGTTTGAGACAGGGACTAGGGGACGAGCAGTACTTC.

This rearrangement joins TRBV19 to TRBJ1-5, with 10 positions matching TRBD1. Losses at the gene ends were 5 bases for V and 1 base for J; bases not matched to a gene: 2. Germline lookup yields CDR1 LNHDA and CDR2 SQIVND (reference sequence). The CDR3 contains 15 residues. The CDR3 nucleotides read TGTGCCAGTAGTGTGGGACAGGGGAGCAATCAGCCCCAGCATTTT. Translating gives CASSVGQGSNQPQHF.

The chain carries TRBV18 and TRBJ2-7, with 7 nucleotides matching TRBD1. CDR3 size: 13 residues. The V segment lost 1 base and the J segment 5 bases; nucleotides outside the gene matches: 2. Germline V CDR1 and CDR2: KGHSH, LQKENI. This CDR3 is CASSPLQGNEQYF. In DNA, the CDR3 is TGTGCCAGCTCACCACTACAGGGGAACGAGCAGTACTTC. The full variable domain, in which reference TRBV18 and TRBJ2-7 provide the parts outside the CDR3, is NAGVMQNPRHLVRRRGQEARLRCSPMKGHSHVYWYRQLPEEGLKFMVYLQKENIIDESGMPKERFSAEFPKEGPSILRIQQVVRGDSAAYFCASSPLQGNEQYFGPGTRLTVT.

The chain links TRBV19 to TRBJ1-3; D may be TRBD1 (5 bases). This CDR3 is built from 14 residues. Germline values: CDR1 LNHDA, CDR2 SQIVND (reference sequence). The germline V and J ends were trimmed by 7 bases and 8 bases, with 18 bases remaining between them. The CDR3 DNA follows: TGTGCCAGTACCCCTGGGGGGACGAGGGACACCATATATTTT. It encodes CASTPGGTRDTIYF.

J is TRBJ1-2 and V is TRBV14; D call uncertain. This CDR3 has 13 amino acids. The V end lost 1 base, the J end lost 7 bases, and 10 bases lay between the germline ends. Germline-derived CDR1 and CDR2 are SGHDN and FVKESK. The chain's CDR3 is CASSQGLKRGYTF. The CDR3 DNA follows: TGTGCCAGCAGCCAAGGTCTTAAGCGTGGCTACACCTTC.

J is TRBJ2-7 and V is TRBV6-2 or TRBV6-3; 7 positions agree with TRBD2. The CDR3 totals 15 residues. V lost 6 bases, J lost 0 bases, and 8 bases stayed unmatched. Per the germline V gene, CDR1 is MNHEY and CDR2 is SVGEGT. This CDR3 reads CASSPTGLPSYEQYF. CDR3 DNA sequence: TGTGCCAGCAGCCCGACGGGACTACCCTCCTACGAGCAGTACTTC.

The chain is built from TRBV5-4 and TRBJ1-1, with 10 positions matching TRBD1. V dropped 3 bases and J dropped 1; count of bases not matched to a gene: 6. Per germline, CDR1 SGHNT and CDR2 YYREEE (reference sequence). This CDR3 region has 16 residues. In nucleotides, the CDR3 is TGTGCCAGCAGCTCCGCGGGACAGGGGACGAACACTGAAGCTTTCTTT. Translating gives CASSSAGQGTNTEAFF.

This clone has only one observation. The V and J genes are TRBV12-3 or TRBV12-4 and TRBJ1-1, with a tentative D call TRBD1 (5 bases). Deletions cut 5 bases from V and 7 bases from J, with 11 bases between. The CDR3 extends over 12 amino acids. CDR3 DNA sequence: TGTGCCAGCAGTCCTAGACAGCGTGAAGCTTTCTTT. This codes for CASSPRQREAFF.

The chain is built from TRBV3-1 (or the pseudogene TRBV3-2) and TRBJ1-2; 8 bases map to TRBD1. The V and J ends lost 3 bases and 7 bases, in that order; junction bases with no gene match: 7. Germline lookup yields CDR1 LGHDT and CDR2 YNNKEL (reference sequence). CDR3 size: 14 residues. CDR3 amino acids: CASSHTGQGGGYTF. The DNA of the CDR3 is TGTGCCAGCAGCCATACCGGACAGGGCGGTGGCTACACCTTC.

The chain recombines TRBV11-2 with TRBJ2-7, with 8 bases lining up with TRBD1. Looked up from germline, CDR1 is SGHAT and CDR2 is FQNNGV. The CDR3 sequence is 15 residues long. The J segment lost 2 bases and the V segment lost 5 bases, leaving 8 bases of the junction unmatched. CDR3 nucleotides: TGTGCCAGCAGCCCTCCTGGGACAGGAGCCTACGAGCAGTACTTC. Protein sequence: CASSPPGTGAYEQYF. The full variable domain, completed using reference TRBV11-2 and TRBJ2-7, is EAGVAQSPRYKIIEKRQSVAFWCNPISGHATLYWYQQILGQGPKLLIQFQNNGVVDDSQLPKDRFSAERLKGVDSTLKIQPAKLEDSAVYLCASSPPGTGAYEQYFGPGTRLTVT.

The chain couples TRBV19 to TRBJ1-6, with a tentative D call TRBD1 (6 bases). This CDR3 comprises 15 residues. V lost 6 bases to trimming and J lost 7 bases, with 16 bases between them. Germline assignment: CDR1 LNHDA and CDR2 SQIVND (reference sequence). CDR3 protein: CASRRSGTQNSPLHF. DNA of the CDR3: TGTGCCAGTAGACGTTCCGGGACACAGAATTCACCCCTCCACTTT.

CDR3 bases: TGTGCCAGCAGCCTGGCCGGGACTAGTGGGGGGGGGACCCAGTACTTC. Protein product: CASSLAGTSGGGTQYF. J is TRBJ2-5 and V is TRBV5-4; 8 nucleotides match TRBD2. Trimming removed 4 bases from V and 7 bases from J; junction bases left unmatched: 15. From germline, CDR1 is SGHNT and CDR2 YYREEE (reference sequence). The CDR3 consists of 16 residues. Filled out from reference TRBV5-4 and TRBJ2-5, the complete variable domain reads ETGVTQSPTHLIKTRGQQVTLRCSSQSGHNTVSWYQQALGQGPQFIFQYYREEENGRGNFPPRFSGLQFPNYSSELNVNALELDDSALYLCASSLAGTSGGGTQYFGPGTRLLVL.

V and J are TRBV20-1 and TRBJ1-1; 7 nucleotides align to TRBD1. Germline-derived CDR1 and CDR2 are DFQATT and SNEGSKA (reference sequence). With V trimmed by 3 bases and J by 2 bases, 3 bases remained unmatched. This CDR3 has 13 residues. In DNA form, the CDR3 reads TGCAGTGCTAGTCAGGGGGTAAACACTGAAGCTTTCTTT. Its protein is CSASQGVNTEAFF.

The gene calls are TRBV12-3 or TRBV12-4 and TRBJ2-5; maybe TRBD2 (6 bases). The CDR3 extends over 13 amino acids. V gave up 6 bases and J gave up 2 bases, with 10 bases separating them. CDR3 DNA: TGTGCCAGCAGACGTGGGGGGCAAGAGACCCAGTACTTC. Protein product: CASRRGGQETQYF.

The J gene is TRBJ1-5, the V gene TRBV19; D unresolved. The CDR3 runs to 15 residues. Germline V lookup: CDR1 LNHDA, CDR2 SQIVND (reference sequence). V was trimmed by 3 bases and J by 2 bases, leaving 11 bases between them. The CDR3 nucleotides read TGTGCCAGTAGTATGGGCGGGCGAGGCAATCAGCCCCAGCATTTT. Encoded protein: CASSMGGRGNQPQHF.